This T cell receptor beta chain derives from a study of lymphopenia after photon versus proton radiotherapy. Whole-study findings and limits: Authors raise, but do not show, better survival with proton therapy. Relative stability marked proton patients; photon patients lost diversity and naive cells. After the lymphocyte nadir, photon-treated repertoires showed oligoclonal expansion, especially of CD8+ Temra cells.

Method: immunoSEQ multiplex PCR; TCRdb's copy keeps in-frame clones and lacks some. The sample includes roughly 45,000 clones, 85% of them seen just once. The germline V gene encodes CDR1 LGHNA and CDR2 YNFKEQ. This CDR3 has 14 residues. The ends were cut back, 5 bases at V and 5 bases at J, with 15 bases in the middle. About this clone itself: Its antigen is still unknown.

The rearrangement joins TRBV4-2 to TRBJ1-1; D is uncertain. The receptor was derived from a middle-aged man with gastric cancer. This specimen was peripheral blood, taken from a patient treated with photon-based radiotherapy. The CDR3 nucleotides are TGTGCCAGCAGCTTGACGAGGGTCCGTACTGAAGCTTTCTTT. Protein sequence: CASSLTRVRTEAFF.